The 2 T cell receptor beta chains given below trace back to one sample, sequenced in a study of shared clonotypes between healthy human individuals. The method was immunoSEQ multiplex PCR; TCRdb's version includes in-frame clones alone and lacks a portion of them. The sample carries 2,500,000 or so clones, roughly 92% recorded once. Sequencing was carried out using naive CD4+ T cells from PBMCs. The subset here: CD45RA+ positively selected. These receptors all come from a man younger than 35 in good health. Some clones in this sample may be carry-over from other donors' samples.

The chain is built from TRBV19 and TRBJ2-5; D is perhaps TRBD2 (6 bases). CDR1 and CDR2 from the germline V gene are LNHDA and SQIVND (reference sequence). The V and J ends lost 5 bases and 9 bases respectively, with 16 bases between them. This CDR3 is 13 amino acids long. This CDR3 reads CASSVKGLSSQYF. The CDR3 coding sequence is TGTGCCAGTAGTGTGAAGGGACTTTCTTCCCAGTACTTC.

V is TRBV28 and J is TRBJ2-5; 9 bases line up with TRBD1. CDR3 length: 14 residues. The ends lost 6 bases at V and 5 bases at J; junction bases unmatched: 7. Germline-derived CDR1 and CDR2 are MDHEN and SYDVKM. This CDR3 is CASRQGAGGETQYF. The CDR3 nucleotides are TGTGCCAGCAGACAGGGGGCCGGGGGGGAGACCCAGTACTTC.